The 8 T cell receptor beta chains presented below share a single source sample, sequenced in a study of CD8+CD57+ T cells in acquired aplastic anemia. Patients sequenced had flow cytometry evidence of CD8+CD57+ cell expansion. Genomic DNA templated the TCR beta VDJ and CDR3 profiling. One entry per CDR3 protein, called by TCRdb with MiXCR from the reads. The sample lists approximately 260,000 distinct CDR3 sequences, approximately 79% seen once, with about 41% in the top ten. Sequences were obtained from sorted CD4+, CD8+, or CD8+CD57+ T cells (not recorded which) from PBMCs. These receptors were obtained from a human donor with aplastic anemia.

The gene calls are TRBV7-8 and TRBJ2-7, with D uncertain. This CDR3 has 18 amino acids. Germline V lookup: CDR1 SGHVS, CDR2 FQNEAQ. V was shortened by 3 bases and J by 1 base, with 22 bases between the two germline ends. CDR3 sequence reads: CASSFPPDPTALSYEQYV. The DNA of the CDR3 is TGTGCCAGCAGCTTTCCTCCAGATCCCACAGCCCTTTCCTACGAGCAGTACGTC.

Details on this clonotype: Without the conserved terminal phenylalanine or tryptophan, this CDR3 likely stems from a read error. Because the CDR3's place on the DNA is in doubt, the DNA is left out and the CDR3 is given as listed by TCRdb. CDR3 amino acids: CATSKGSNHETQFG. This chain uses TRBV2 with TRBJ2-5. The CDR3 extends over 14 residues, inclusive of both ends. Germline-derived CDR1 and CDR2 are SNHLY and FYNNEI.

The chain has TRBV11-3 and TRBJ2-3, with D possibly matching TRBD1 (5 bases). CDR3 length: 11 amino acids. Germline V gives CDR1 SGHNT, CDR2 YENEEA. V shed 5 bases and J shed 9 bases, with 9 bases lying between them. In nucleotides, the CDR3 is TGTGCCAGCAGCGACAGATACACGCAGTATTTT. It yields the protein CASSDRYTQYF.

Details on this clonotype: Because the CDR3 is missing its conserved closing phenylalanine or tryptophan, this is likely a read error. Because the CDR3's place on the DNA is in doubt, the DNA is left out and the CDR3 is given as listed by TCRdb. The chain joins TRBV2 to TRBJ2-1; the table assigns TRBD1, which was not confirmed against the DNA. Including both end residues, the CDR3 is 16 amino acids long. Germline assignment: CDR1 SNHLY and CDR2 FYNNEI. Here the CDR3 reads CASAQGGSEQFFGPGT.

The V gene is TRBV7-8, the J gene TRBJ2-6, with D uncertain. Germline loops: CDR1 SGHVS, CDR2 FQNEAQ. V gave up 3 bases and J gave up 13 bases, with 22 bases separating them. The CDR3 loop spans 16 amino acids. CDR3 sequence: CASSFAPSWAAHVLTF. CDR3 sequence (DNA): TGTGCCAGCAGCTTTGCTCCAAGCTGGGCAGCCCATGTCCTGACTTTC.

A note on this clonotype: The junction and the germline gene differ at one end; a read error may be behind it. This chain uses TRBV7-9 with TRBJ2-2, with D possibly TRBD2 on 6 matching bases. CDR1 and CDR2 (germline): SEHNR, FQNEAQ (reference sequence). The CDR3 runs 14 residues. The CDR3 nucleotides are TGTGCCAGCAGCACAGCGGGTAGCTACGGGGCCAACGTCTTT. Its translation: CASSTAGSYGANVF.

As concerns this clonotype: Possible read error: a much larger clone is one base away. The J gene is TRBJ2-5, the V gene TRBV7-2; TRBD1 matches 8 bases. V shed 3 bases, J shed 10 bases, and the junction held 16 bases outside the gene matches. Germline values: CDR1 SGHTA, CDR2 FQGNSA. The CDR3 covers 16 residues. CDR3 nucleotide sequence: TGTGCCAGCAGCTTGCCAGGGGGCGCCGACTATGGCTACCAGTACTTC. It encodes CASSLPGGADYGYQYF.

Regarding this clonotype: Because the CDR3 is missing its conserved closing phenylalanine or tryptophan, this is likely a read error. The DNA is omitted, as the CDR3 cannot be located on it reliably, and the CDR3 follows TCRdb's listing. The gene calls are TRBV2 and TRBJ1-5. The CDR3 sequence runs 14 residues, both termini included. Germline V gene data show CDR1 as SNHLY and CDR2 as FYNNEI. The CDR3 loop reads CASSEAYSNQPQVS.